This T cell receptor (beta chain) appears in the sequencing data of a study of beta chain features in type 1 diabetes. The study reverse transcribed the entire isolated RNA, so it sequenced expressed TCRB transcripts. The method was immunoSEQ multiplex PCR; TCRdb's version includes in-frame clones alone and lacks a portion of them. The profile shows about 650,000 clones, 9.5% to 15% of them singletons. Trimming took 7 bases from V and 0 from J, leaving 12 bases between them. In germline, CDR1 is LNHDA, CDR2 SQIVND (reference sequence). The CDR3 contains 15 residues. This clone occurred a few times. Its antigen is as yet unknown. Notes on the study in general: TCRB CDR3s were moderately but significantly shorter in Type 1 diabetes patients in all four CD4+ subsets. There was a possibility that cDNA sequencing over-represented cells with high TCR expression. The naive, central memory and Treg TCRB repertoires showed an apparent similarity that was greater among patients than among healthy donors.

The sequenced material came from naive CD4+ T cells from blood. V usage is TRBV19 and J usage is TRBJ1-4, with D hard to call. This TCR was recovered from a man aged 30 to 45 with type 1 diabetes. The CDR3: CASIRTLATNEKLFF. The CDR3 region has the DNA TGTGCCAGTATTCGGACTCTTGCAACTAATGAAAAACTGTTTTTT. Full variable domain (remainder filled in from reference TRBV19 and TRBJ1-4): DGGITQSPKYLFRKEGQNVTLSCEQNLNHDAMYWYRQDPGQGLRLIYYSQIVNDFQKGDIAEGYSVSREKKESFPLTVTSAQKNPTAFYLCASIRTLATNEKLFFGSGTQLSVL.